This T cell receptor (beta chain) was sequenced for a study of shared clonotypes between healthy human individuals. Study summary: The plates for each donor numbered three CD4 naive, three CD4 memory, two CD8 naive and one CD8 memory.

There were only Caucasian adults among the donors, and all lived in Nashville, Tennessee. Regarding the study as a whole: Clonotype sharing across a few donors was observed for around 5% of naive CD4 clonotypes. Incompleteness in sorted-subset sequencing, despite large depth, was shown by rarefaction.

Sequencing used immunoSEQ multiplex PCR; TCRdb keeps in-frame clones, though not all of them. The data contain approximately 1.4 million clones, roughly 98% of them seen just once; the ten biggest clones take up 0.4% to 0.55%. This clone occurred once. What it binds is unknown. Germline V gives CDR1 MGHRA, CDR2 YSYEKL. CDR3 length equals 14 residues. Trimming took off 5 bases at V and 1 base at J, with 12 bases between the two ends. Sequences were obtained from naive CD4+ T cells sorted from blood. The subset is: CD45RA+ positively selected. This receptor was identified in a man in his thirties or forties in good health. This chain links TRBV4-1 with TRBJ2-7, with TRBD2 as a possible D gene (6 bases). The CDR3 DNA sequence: TGCGCCAGCAGCAGGGGACTTGCATCCTACGAGCAGTACTTC. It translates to CASSRGLASYEQYF.